The 29 T cell receptor beta chains below all came from one sample that was sequenced in a study of cytomegalovirus exposure and HLA in healthy donors. In the PCR, 60 Vbeta and 13 Jbeta primers were used. Sequencing used immunoSEQ multiplex PCR; TCRdb keeps in-frame clones, though not all of them. The top ten clones hold over 0.2% of a sample with around 120,000 clones, approximately 84% of them seen once. The sample was PBMCs. The receptors derive from a middle-aged man in good health and CMV-seronegative.

The rearrangement joins TRBV10-3 to TRBJ2-3, with 10 positions matching TRBD2. The CDR3 has 15 amino acids. CDR1 ENHRY and CDR2 SYGVKD come from the germline V gene. V was clipped by 8 bases and J by 0 bases; unmatched bases: 5. The CDR3, as DNA: TGTGCCATCGGAAGCGGGGGGGCTAGCACAGATACGCAGTATTTT. Protein sequence: CAIGSGGASTDTQYF.

The chain has TRBV7-2 and TRBJ1-3; D ambiguous. CDR1 and CDR2 from the germline V gene are SGHTA and FQGNSA. Trimming removed 8 bases from V and 0 bases from J, with 5 bases in between. This CDR3 spans 12 amino acids. CDR3 coding DNA: TGTGCCAGCCGTCCCTCTGGAAACACCATATATTTT. Its protein product is CASRPSGNTIYF.

V is TRBV7-8 and J is TRBJ1-4; unclear D gene. Germline V gene data show CDR1 as SGHVS and CDR2 as FQNEAQ. The CDR3 runs to 13 residues. Trimming took off 0 bases at V and 9 bases at J, with 8 bases between the two ends. This CDR3 is CASSLAGSKKLFF. The CDR3 DNA reads TGTGCCAGCAGCTTAGCCGGGAGCAAAAAACTGTTTTTT.

The chain carries TRBV5-4 and TRBJ2-7, with 8 bases identical to TRBD2. With V trimmed by 2 bases and J by 3 bases, 7 bases remained unmatched. The length of the CDR3 is 15 residues. Germline V gives CDR1 SGHNT, CDR2 YYREEE (reference sequence). The CDR3, as DNA: TGTGCCAGCAGCTTCGGTAGCGGGGAGATCTACGAGCAGTACTTC. This translates into CASSFGSGEIYEQYF.

This chain joins TRBV5-1 and TRBJ2-3; 11 bases align to TRBD1. V trimming: 5 bases; J trimming: 4 bases; junction bases outside the gene matches: 6. Germline V gives CDR1 SGHRS, CDR2 YFSETQ. The CDR3 runs 15 residues. The CDR3 protein is CASSQRTGGADTQYF. The DNA of the CDR3 is TGCGCCAGCAGTCAACGGACAGGGGGCGCAGATACGCAGTATTTT.

V gene TRBV7-2 combines with J gene TRBJ2-2; 9 bases are a match to TRBD1. Germline V gene data show CDR1 as SGHTA and CDR2 as FQGNSA. This CDR3 has 14 amino acids. The J segment lost 4 bases and the V segment lost 5 bases, leaving 2 bases of the junction unmatched. The CDR3 DNA reads TGTGCCAGCAGCCGACAGGGGGGCACCGGGGAGCTGTTTTTT. Residues: CASSRQGGTGELFF.

As DNA, the CDR3 is TGTGCCAGCAGCTTACAGGTGAACACTGAAGCTTTCTTT. Protein: CASSLQVNTEAFF. The genes are TRBV7-3 and TRBJ1-1; D is unresolved. The V end lost 2 bases, the J end lost 0 bases, and 4 bases lay between the germline ends. Looked up from germline, CDR1 is SGHTA and CDR2 is FQGTGA. This CDR3 is 13 amino acids long.

The chain carries TRBV9 and TRBJ2-2, with D uncertain. This CDR3 is 14 amino acids long. Germline values: CDR1 SGDLS, CDR2 YYNGEE. Trimming took off 4 bases at V and 6 bases at J, with 13 bases between the two ends. The CDR3 DNA sequence: TGTGCCAGCAGCCCCGGGTGGAGTTCCGGGGAGCTGTTTTTT. The encoded protein is CASSPGWSSGELFF.

The V call is TRBV18, the J call TRBJ1-5, with 7 bases identical to TRBD1. This CDR3 has 12 residues. Losses at the gene ends were 1 base for V and 11 bases for J; bases not matched to a gene: 2. Germline CDR1 and CDR2: KGHSH and LQKENI. CDR3 DNA sequence: TGTGCCAGCTCACCACTCAGGGGGACCCAGCATTTT. Its protein product is CASSPLRGTQHF.

The chain couples TRBV5-6 to TRBJ1-1; unclear D gene. V lost 1 base and J lost 7, with 8 bases in between. CDR3 length equals 12 residues. Germline V gene lookup returns CDR1 SGHDT and CDR2 YYEEEE. CDR3 amino acids: CASSLRGDEAFF. In DNA form, the CDR3 reads TGTGCCAGCAGCTTGCGCGGTGATGAAGCTTTCTTT.

This clone was seen only once. CDR3: CASSLDGSAYEQYF. The CDR3 region has the DNA TGTGCCAGCAGCTTAGACGGGAGTGCCTACGAGCAGTACTTC. This rearrangement joins TRBV7-3 to TRBJ2-7, with D tentatively TRBD2 (6 bases). Trimming left V 2 bases short and J 2 bases short, with 10 bases between. This CDR3 has 14 residues. Germline lookup yields CDR1 SGHTA and CDR2 FQGTGA.

This clone appeared once. V and J are TRBV11-2 and TRBJ2-7; maybe TRBD2 (6 bases). Between the trimmed V and J ends, which lost 3 bases and 0 bases, there was a span of 9 bases. The CDR3 consists of 14 residues. Germline CDR1 is SGHAT and CDR2 is FQNNGV. CDR3 in amino acids: CASSFGTASYEQYF. In DNA, the CDR3 is TGTGCCAGCAGCTTCGGGACTGCCTCCTACGAGCAGTACTTC. Based on the CDR3 plus reference TRBV11-2 and TRBJ2-7, the full variable domain is EAGVAQSPRYKIIEKRQSVAFWCNPISGHATLYWYQQILGQGPKLLIQFQNNGVVDDSQLPKDRFSAERLKGVDSTLKIQPAKLEDSAVYLCASSFGTASYEQYFGPGTRLTVT.

This chain uses TRBV11-2 with TRBJ2-3; D possibly corresponds to TRBD2 (6 bases). Germline-derived CDR1 and CDR2 are SGHAT and FQNNGV. CDR3 length: 16 amino acids. Trimming took 2 bases from V and 1 from J, leaving 13 bases between them. The CDR3 region has the DNA TGTGCCAGCAGCTTAAGACTAGTGGTAGGCACAGATACGCAGTATTTT. It codes for CASSLRLVVGTDTQYF.

The chain is built from TRBV19 and TRBJ1-1; D uncertain. The CDR3 length is 14 residues. The V gene's germline CDR1 is LNHDA and CDR2 SQIVND (reference sequence). Trimming took off 3 bases at V and 1 base at J, with 9 bases between the two ends. The CDR3 DNA reads as TGTGCCAGTAGTATTGGGGAGACGAACACTGAAGCTTTCTTT. It yields the protein CASSIGETNTEAFF.

The V and J genes are TRBV6-6 and TRBJ2-7, with a tentative D call TRBD1 (6 bases). The germline CDR1 and CDR2 sequences are MNHNY and SVGAGI (reference sequence). CDR3 length: 15 amino acids. The V end was cut by 6 bases, the J end by 0 bases, with 15 bases between. CDR3 in DNA: TGTGCCAGCAGGCCCAAGGACAGTAGCTCCTACGAGCAGTACTTC. Translated, it gives CASRPKDSSSYEQYF.

The rearrangement links TRBV28 to TRBJ1-1; perhaps TRBD1 as D (6 bases). V was clipped by 3 bases and J by 3 bases, with 14 bases between them. CDR1 is MDHEN, CDR2 SYDVKM, per germline. The CDR3 runs 15 residues. The CDR3 is CASSFRRGTDTEAFF. The CDR3, as DNA: TGTGCCAGCAGTTTCCGCAGGGGAACGGACACTGAAGCTTTCTTT.

This sequence joins TRBV19 and TRBJ1-6, with 7 bases lining up with TRBD1. The CDR3 loop spans 15 amino acids. Germline lookup yields CDR1 LNHDA and CDR2 SQIVND (reference sequence). J lost 9 bases, V lost 2 bases, and 7 bases had no gene match. CDR3 bases: TGTGCCAGTAGTATAACAGGGGTGGTTGGTTCACCCCTCCACTTT. Protein: CASSITGVVGSPLHF.

J is TRBJ2-1 and V is TRBV18; 13 bases fit TRBD2. The CDR3 length is 17 residues. CDR1 is KGHSH and CDR2 is LQKENI in the germline V gene. The trim removed 4 bases at V and 5 bases at J, leaving 8 bases unmatched. CDR3 amino acids: CASSLGLAGARDNEQFF. DNA for the CDR3: TGTGCCAGCTCACTTGGACTAGCGGGGGCCAGGGACAATGAGCAGTTCTTC. Supplemented by reference TRBV18 and TRBJ2-1, the full variable domain reads NAGVMQNPRHLVRRRGQEARLRCSPMKGHSHVYWYRQLPEEGLKFMVYLQKENIIDESGMPKERFSAEFPKEGPSILRIQQVVRGDSAAYFCASSLGLAGARDNEQFFGPGTRLTVL.

A few counts support this clone. This chain joins TRBV16 and TRBJ2-6; D unresolved. CDR1 and CDR2 (germline): KGHSY, FQNENV. V was pared by 3 bases and J by 0 bases, with 12 bases between. There are 17 residues in the CDR3. The CDR3 sequence: CASSHPTSPSGANVLTF. The CDR3 DNA is TGTGCCAGCAGCCATCCCACATCCCCCTCTGGGGCCAACGTCCTGACTTTC.

The J gene is TRBJ2-7, the V gene TRBV27; 8 bases fit TRBD1. V trimming: 1 base; J trimming: 5 bases; junction bases outside the gene matches: 4. The CDR3 covers 14 residues. Germline V gives CDR1 MNHEY, CDR2 SMNVEV (reference sequence). As DNA, the CDR3 is TGTGCCAGCAGTTTATTCGGACAGGGAGACGAGCAGTACTTC. Protein product: CASSLFGQGDEQYF.

The gene calls are TRBV19 and TRBJ1-6; TRBD1 matches at 10 bases. This CDR3 spans 14 amino acids. V lost 3 bases, J lost 8 bases, and 1 base stayed unmatched. Germline-derived CDR1 and CDR2 are LNHDA and SQIVND (reference sequence). As DNA, the CDR3 is TGTGCCAGTAGTATCGGACAGGGGGATTCACCCCTCCACTTT. Residues: CASSIGQGDSPLHF.

The chain carries TRBV7-9 and TRBJ1-3; D is uncertain. The V and J ends lost 1 base and 10 bases respectively, with 11 bases between them. The CDR3 has 13 amino acids. Germline V gives CDR1 SEHNR, CDR2 FQNEAQ (reference sequence). Written as DNA, the CDR3 is TGTGCCAGCAGCTTAGTTCTCGGAGGTACCATATATTTT. Translated: CASSLVLGGTIYF.

CDR3 in amino acids: CASSFDSRDGYTF. The CDR3 coding sequence is TGTGCCAGCAGCTTTGACAGTAGGGATGGCTACACCTTC. The chain employs TRBV7-2 and TRBJ1-2; D is possibly TRBD1 (5 bases). Trimming took off 3 bases at V and 6 bases at J, with 11 bases between the two ends. CDR3 length: 13 amino acids. Germline V gives CDR1 SGHTA, CDR2 FQGNSA.

This sequence joins TRBV28 and TRBJ2-2, with 10 positions matching TRBD2. From germline, CDR1 is MDHEN and CDR2 SYDVKM. J lost 2 bases, V lost 3 bases, and 3 bases had no gene match. The CDR3 contains 16 residues. For the CDR3, the DNA is TGTGCCAGCAGTTTTCAGCGGGGGGGTAACACCGGGGAGCTGTTTTTT. Translation gives CASSFQRGGNTGELFF.

This rearrangement joins TRBV15 to TRBJ1-4; TRBD1 matches at 9 bases. The J segment lost 4 bases and the V segment lost 3 bases, leaving 0 bases of the junction unmatched. CDR1 is LNHNV, CDR2 YYDKDF, per germline (reference sequence). The CDR3 contains 14 residues. CDR3 sequence: CATSRTGGNEKLFF. The CDR3 coding sequence is TGTGCCACCAGCAGGACAGGGGGTAATGAAAAACTGTTTTTT.

The chain couples TRBV7-9 to TRBJ1-1, with D possibly being TRBD1 (6 bases). The CDR3 loop spans 14 amino acids. V lost 1 base to trimming and J lost 5 bases, with 11 bases between them. The germline CDR1 and CDR2 sequences are SEHNR and FQNEAQ (reference sequence). CDR3 nucleotides: TGTGCCAGCAGCTTAGGGGGGCGCGGGACTGAAGCTTTCTTT. Translation gives CASSLGGRGTEAFF.

This chain links TRBV10-3 with TRBJ1-2; 10 bases align to TRBD1. Germline V gene data show CDR1 as ENHRY and CDR2 as SYGVKD. This CDR3 comprises 12 residues. V was clipped by 6 bases and J by 9 bases; unmatched bases: 4. As DNA, the CDR3 is TGTGCCATCAGAGGGGACAGGGGTAGCTACACCTTC. Residues: CAIRGDRGSYTF.

The rearrangement links TRBV5-4 to TRBJ1-3; unclear D gene. The CDR3 loop spans 15 amino acids. Trimming pared 0 bases from V and 3 bases from J, leaving 10 bases between. CDR1 is SGHNT, CDR2 YYREEE, per germline (reference sequence). The CDR3 DNA reads TGTGCCAGCAGCTTGGGGGGAGTACATGGAAACACCATATATTTT. Translation: CASSLGGVHGNTIYF.

This clone was observed a single time. The genes are TRBV9 and TRBJ2-2; 7 nucleotides agree with TRBD1. Germline CDR1 is SGDLS and CDR2 is YYNGEE. The CDR3 covers 16 residues. Trimming removed 0 bases from V and 2 bases from J; junction bases left unmatched: 4. CDR3 coding DNA: TGTGCCAGCAGCGTAGGACAGGGCGCAAACACCGGGGAGCTGTTTTTT. Its protein product is CASSVGQGANTGELFF.